This T cell receptor (beta chain) originates from a study of radiation and T cells in renal cell carcinoma. The time point was: blood 2 weeks post-SBRT. Stated treatment: 15 Gy SBRT to primary tumor, nephrectomy 4 weeks later. Measured with immunoSEQ multiplex PCR; TCRdb has only the in-frame clones, and not every one. The sample holds 100,000 to 150,000 clones, around 80% seen once. The CDR3 has 15 residues. Trimming removed 7 bases from V and 5 bases from J, with 20 bases in between. Germline loops: CDR1 SNHLY, CDR2 FYNNEI. The receptor was isolated from a man over 45 with renal cell carcinoma. V and J are TRBV2 and TRBJ2-5; D might be TRBD1 or TRBD2, each matching 6 bases. Sequences were derived from blood, sampled from a patient whose treatment included radiotherapy and nephrectomy. The CDR3 is CASKFGGRYGETQYF. The CDR3 DNA follows: TGTGCCAGCAAATTTGGGGGGCGGTACGGGGAGACCCAGTACTTC.